This TCR beta chain was sequenced during a study of cytomegalovirus exposure and HLA in healthy donors. To note about this clone: Antigen unknown.

Repertoires were generated with immunoSEQ multiplex PCR, while TCRdb's copy carries only in-frame clones and drops some. This sample has around 150,000 clones, with 88% found just once. Study-level results: High specificity and sensitivity for cytomegalovirus status were reported for the classifier. Rarity held for most TCR sequences, but there were some public TCRs that occurred in many donors. According to a later analysis, TCR clusters from the first cohort tended to co-occur in the roughly 130 validation repertoires.

The clonotype originates from a man aged 18 to 29 in good health and CMV-seronegative. The specimen was PBMCs.

This CDR3 reads CASRNRGILQPQHF. The CDR3 DNA is TGTGCCAGCAGAAACAGAGGGATTCTTCAGCCCCAGCATTTT. The chain uses TRBV6-5 and TRBJ1-5; D call uncertain. The CDR3 contains 14 residues. Germline V gene sequence: CDR1 MNHEY, CDR2 SVGAGI. V was shortened by 6 bases and J by 6 bases, with 15 bases between the two germline ends.